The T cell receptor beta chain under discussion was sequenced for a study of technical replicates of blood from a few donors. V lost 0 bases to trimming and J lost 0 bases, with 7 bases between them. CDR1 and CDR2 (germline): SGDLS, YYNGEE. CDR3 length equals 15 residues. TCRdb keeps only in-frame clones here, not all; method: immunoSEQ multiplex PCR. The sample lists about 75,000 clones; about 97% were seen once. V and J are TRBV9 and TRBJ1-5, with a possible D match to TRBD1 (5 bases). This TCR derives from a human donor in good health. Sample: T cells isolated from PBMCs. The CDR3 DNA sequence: TGTGCCAGCAGCGTAGGACAGAATAGCAATCAGCCCCAGCATTTT. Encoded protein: CASSVGQNSNQPQHF.